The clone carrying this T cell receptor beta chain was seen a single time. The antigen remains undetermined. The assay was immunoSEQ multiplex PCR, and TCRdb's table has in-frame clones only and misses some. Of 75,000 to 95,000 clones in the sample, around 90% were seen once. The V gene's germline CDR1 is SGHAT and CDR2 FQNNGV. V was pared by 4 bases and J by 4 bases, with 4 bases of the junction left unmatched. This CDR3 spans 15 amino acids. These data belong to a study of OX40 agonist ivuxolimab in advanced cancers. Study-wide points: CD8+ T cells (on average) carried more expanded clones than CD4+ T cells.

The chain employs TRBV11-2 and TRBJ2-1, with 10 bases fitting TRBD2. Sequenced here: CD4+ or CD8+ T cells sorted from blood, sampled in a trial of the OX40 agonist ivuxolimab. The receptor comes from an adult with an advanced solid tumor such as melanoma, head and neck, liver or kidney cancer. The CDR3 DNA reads TGTGCCAGCAGCTCACTAGCGGGAAAGTACAATGAGCAGTTCTTC. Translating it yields CASSSLAGKYNEQFF.